Listed here are 6 T cell receptor beta chains from one sample, sequenced in a study of cytomegalovirus exposure and HLA in healthy donors. In the PCR, 60 Vbeta and 13 Jbeta primers were used. Profiled with immunoSEQ multiplex PCR; TCRdb holds only in-frame clones, not every one. The table lists 150,000 to 200,000 clones, over 70% of them singletons, with almost 3% in the top ten. The sample comprised PBMCs. The source is a woman between 45 and 60 years old in good health and CMV-seropositive.

This clone was recorded a few times. The chain is built from TRBV27 and TRBJ1-1; D is ambiguous. CDR1 MNHEY and CDR2 SMNVEV come from the germline V gene (reference sequence). V lost 2 bases to trimming and J lost 4 bases, with 5 bases between them. CDR3 length: 12 amino acids. The CDR3 DNA reads TGTGCCAGCAGTTTAACCGGCACTGAAGCTTTCTTT. Protein: CASSLTGTEAFF.

The rearrangement joins TRBV6-1 to TRBJ1-1, with D possibly TRBD1 on 6 matching bases. The CDR3 runs 15 residues. V was trimmed by 7 bases and J by 6 bases, leaving 21 bases between them. From germline, CDR1 is MNHNS and CDR2 SASEGT. The CDR3 loop reads CASTGGGGEFAEAFF. The CDR3 DNA is TGTGCCAGCACCGGAGGGGGAGGGGAGTTCGCTGAAGCTTTCTTT.

The gene calls are TRBV7-6 and TRBJ2-1; TRBD2 agrees at 10 bases. The CDR3 runs 14 residues. The V segment lost 5 bases and the J segment 9 bases; nucleotides outside the gene matches: 7. Per the germline V gene, CDR1 is SGHVS and CDR2 is FNYEAQ. The CDR3 sequence is CASSISGGLGEQFF. CDR3 DNA sequence: TGTGCCAGCAGCATTAGCGGGGGGCTGGGTGAGCAGTTCTTC.

The V and J genes are TRBV5-6 and TRBJ1-2, with 7 bases matching TRBD1. Germline CDR1 is SGHDT and CDR2 is YYEEEE. With 4 bases clipped from V and 6 bases from J, the junction kept 15 bases outside the gene matches. CDR3 length equals 16 residues. The CDR3 protein is CASSPTGSYTRNGYTF. The CDR3 nucleotides are TGTGCCAGCAGCCCGACAGGGTCCTACACCCGGAATGGCTACACCTTC.

This clone was observed a single time. The chain recombines TRBV7-6 with TRBJ2-3, with D tentatively TRBD2 (7 bases). CDR1 is SGHVS, CDR2 FNYEAQ, per germline. V shed 8 bases and J shed 8 bases, with 23 bases lying between them. CDR3 length equals 15 residues. Written as DNA, the CDR3 is TGTGCCAGCTCTCCCTTAGGGGGGGCCCCCGGTACGCAGTATTTT. It codes for CASSPLGGAPGTQYF.

The V gene is TRBV27, the J gene TRBJ2-4, with a weak D call TRBD1 (5 bases). V was trimmed by 6 bases and J by 3 bases, leaving 15 bases between them. The CDR3 contains 15 residues. CDR1 MNHEY and CDR2 SMNVEV come from the germline V gene (reference sequence). CDR3 protein: CASRPGNQVKNIQYF. The CDR3 DNA follows: TGTGCCAGCAGGCCAGGGAATCAAGTCAAAAACATTCAGTACTTC.